The 6 T cell receptor beta chains given below trace back to one sample, sequenced in a study of T cell responses to AZD1222 COVID-19 vaccine. TCRdb's copy holds only in-frame clones and misses some; the assay was immunoSEQ multiplex PCR. The table shows about 150,000 clones, with around 93% occurring only once. The sample was peripheral blood, taken 28 days after the second AZD1222 dose. The receptor set was obtained from an adult who received the AZD1222 COVID-19 vaccine.

The chain links TRBV2 to TRBJ2-7, with TRBD1 matching over 9 bases. Looked up from germline, CDR1 is SNHLY and CDR2 is FYNNEI. With 3 bases clipped from V and 5 bases from J, the junction kept 5 bases outside the gene matches. The CDR3 consists of 14 residues. The CDR3 DNA reads as TGTGCCAGCAGTGAGGGGACAGGGAGAAACGAGCAGTACTTC. Translation gives CASSEGTGRNEQYF. Based on the CDR3 plus reference TRBV2 and TRBJ2-7, the full variable domain is EPEVTQTPSHQVTQMGQEVILRCVPISNHLYFYWYRQILGQKVEFLVSFYNNEISEKSEIFDDQFSVERPDGSNFTLKIRSTKLEDSAMYFCASSEGTGRNEQYFGPGTRLTVT.

V usage is TRBV28 and J usage is TRBJ1-1; a weak D match, TRBD1 (5 bases). The CDR3 totals 18 residues. Trimming shortened V by 6 bases and J by 1 base, and 24 bases separated the two germline ends. Germline V gives CDR1 MDHEN, CDR2 SYDVKM. The CDR3 spells CASSYKIAPGPPNTEAFF. CDR3 DNA sequence: TGTGCCAGCAGCTACAAAATAGCGCCGGGACCCCCGAACACTGAAGCTTTCTTT.

V gene TRBV6-2 or TRBV6-3 combines with J gene TRBJ2-4, with 7 bases aligning to TRBD2. V was clipped by 5 bases and J by 7 bases; unmatched bases: 8. This CDR3 has 14 residues. CDR1 is MNHEY, CDR2 SVGEGT, per germline. The CDR3 protein is CASSAGVFLNIQYF. The CDR3 bases are TGTGCCAGCAGTGCGGGAGTCTTTTTGAACATTCAGTACTTC.

In this sample, this clone turned up many times. This chain uses TRBV5-8 with TRBJ1-5; possible D gene TRBD1, 5 bases. Germline loops: CDR1 SGHTS, CDR2 YDEGEE. The length of the CDR3 is 14 residues. Trimming took off 6 bases at V and 3 bases at J, with 13 bases between the two ends. CDR3 loop: CASTPTDSNQPQHF. CDR3 bases: TGTGCCAGCACTCCGACAGATTCCAATCAGCCCCAGCATTTT.

The V and J genes are TRBV28 and TRBJ2-5; 10 positions match TRBD1. Trimming took 6 bases from V and 5 from J; bases not matched to a gene: 12. Germline V CDR1 and CDR2: MDHEN, SYDVKM. The CDR3 totals 16 residues. CDR3: CASSLRTGQGRETQYF. The CDR3 DNA reads TGTGCCAGCAGCCTGAGGACGGGACAGGGGAGGGAGACCCAGTACTTC.

V is TRBV29-1 and J is TRBJ2-3; 8 nucleotides align to TRBD2. Trimming at V came to 7 bases and at J to 2 bases, leaving 11 bases not matched to a gene. The CDR3 is 15 amino acids. Germline assignment: CDR1 SQVTM and CDR2 ANQGSEA. CDR3 sequence reads: CSASSSGSYTDTQYF. The CDR3 bases are TGCAGCGCATCCTCTAGCGGGTCCTACACAGATACGCAGTATTTT.